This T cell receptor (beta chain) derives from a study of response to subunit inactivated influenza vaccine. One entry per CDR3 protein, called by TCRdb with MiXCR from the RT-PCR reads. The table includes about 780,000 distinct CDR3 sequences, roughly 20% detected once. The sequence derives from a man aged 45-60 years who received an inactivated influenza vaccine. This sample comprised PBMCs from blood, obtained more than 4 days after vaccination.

CDR3 sequence (DNA): TGTGCCAGCAGTTACGGGAGAAACTCCTACAATGAGCAGTTCTTC. It codes for CASSYGRNSYNEQFF. V and J are TRBV6-2 or TRBV6-3 and TRBJ2-1; TRBD2 might be the D (5 bases). The CDR3 totals 15 residues. The V gene's germline CDR1 is MNHEY and CDR2 SVGEGT. The V and J ends lost 2 bases and 0 bases respectively, with 8 bases between them.